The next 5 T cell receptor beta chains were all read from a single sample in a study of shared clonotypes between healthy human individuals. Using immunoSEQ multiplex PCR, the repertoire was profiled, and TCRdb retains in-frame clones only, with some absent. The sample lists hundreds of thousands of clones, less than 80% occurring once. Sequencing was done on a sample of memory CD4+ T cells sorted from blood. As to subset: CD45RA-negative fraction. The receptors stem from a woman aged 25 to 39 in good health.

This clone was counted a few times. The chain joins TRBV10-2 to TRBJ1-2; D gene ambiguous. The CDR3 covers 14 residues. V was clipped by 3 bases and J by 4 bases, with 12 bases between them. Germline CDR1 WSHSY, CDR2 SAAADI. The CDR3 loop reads CASSDIGGGYGYTF. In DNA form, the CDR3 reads TGCGCCAGCAGTGACATAGGTGGCGGCTATGGCTACACCTTC.

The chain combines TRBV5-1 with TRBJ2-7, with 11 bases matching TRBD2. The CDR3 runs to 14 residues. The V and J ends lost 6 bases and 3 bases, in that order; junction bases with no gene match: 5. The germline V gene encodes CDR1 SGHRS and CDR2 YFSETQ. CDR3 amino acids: CASTDTSGSYEQYF. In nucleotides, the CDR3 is TGCGCCAGCACCGATACTAGCGGGAGCTACGAGCAGTACTTC.

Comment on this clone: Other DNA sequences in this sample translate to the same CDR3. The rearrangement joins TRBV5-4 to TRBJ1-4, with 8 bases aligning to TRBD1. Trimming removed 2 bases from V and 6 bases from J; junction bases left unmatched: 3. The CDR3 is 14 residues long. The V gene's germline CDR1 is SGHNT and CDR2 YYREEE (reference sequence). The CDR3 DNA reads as TGTGCCAGCAGCTTACAGGGGGTTGATGAAAAACTGTTTTTT. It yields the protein CASSLQGVDEKLFF.

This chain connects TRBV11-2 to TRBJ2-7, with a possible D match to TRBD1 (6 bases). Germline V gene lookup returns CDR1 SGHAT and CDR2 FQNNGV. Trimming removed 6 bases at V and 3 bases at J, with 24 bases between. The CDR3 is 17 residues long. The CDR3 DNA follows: TGTGCCAGCAGATACAATGTGGGGGCTTCGGCCTTCTACGAGCAGTACTTC. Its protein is CASRYNVGASAFYEQYF.

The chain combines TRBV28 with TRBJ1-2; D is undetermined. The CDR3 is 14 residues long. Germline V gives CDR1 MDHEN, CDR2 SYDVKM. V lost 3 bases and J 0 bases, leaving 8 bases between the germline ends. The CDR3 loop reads CASSLRVANYGYTF. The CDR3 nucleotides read TGTGCCAGCAGTTTGCGCGTAGCTAACTATGGCTACACCTTC.